The 17 T cell receptor beta chains below were found in one sample sequenced in a study of Tregs in tolerant kidney transplant recipients. This table comes from immunoSEQ multiplex PCR, and its TCRdb copy is limited to in-frame clones, with some not included. The sample has about 30,000 clones. The starting material was CD8+ T cells from blood, obtained before the transplant. The source is a human donor who received a combined kidney and bone marrow transplant.

Of note for this clone: The read gets to within 3 residues of the CDR3 end, and the germline J gene fills in the rest. This sequence joins TRBV30 and TRBJ2-2; TRBD2 matches 11 bases. V gave up 3 bases and J gave up 5 bases; unmatched junction bases: 8. The CDR3 consists of 16 residues. Germline V gives CDR1 GTSNPN, CDR2 SVGIG (reference sequence). CDR3 loop: CAWRGGTSGLTGELFF. CDR3 DNA, as far as it was read: TGTGCCTGGAGGGGGGGGACTAGCGGACTGACCGGGGAG. Supplemented by reference TRBV30 and TRBJ2-2, the full variable domain reads SQTIHQWPATLVQPVGSPLSLECTVEGTSNPNLYWYRQAAGRGLQLLFYSVGIGQISSEVPQNLSASRPQDRQFILSSKKLLLSDSGFYLCAWRGGTSGLTGELFFGEGSRLTVL.

In the case of this clone: With the read ending 3 residues before the CDR3 end, the germline J gene is used to fill in that end. J is TRBJ2-7 and V is TRBV19; a possible D gene is TRBD1 (5 bases). The V gene lost 1 base and the J gene lost 0 bases, with 7 bases spanning the gap. Germline V CDR1 and CDR2: LNHDA, SQIVND (reference sequence). The CDR3 covers 14 residues. Incomplete CDR3 DNA: TGTGCCAGTAGTATAGTCGACAGCTCCTACGAG. It encodes CASSIVDSSYE. The entire CDR3 reads CASSIVDSSYEQYF. Filled out from reference TRBV19 and TRBJ2-7, the complete variable domain reads DGGITQSPKYLFRKEGQNVTLSCEQNLNHDAMYWYRQDPGQGLRLIYYSQIVNDFQKGDIAEGYSVSREKKESFPLTVTSAQKNPTAFYLCASSIVDSSYEQYFGPGTRLTVT.

This clone counts as medium-sized (0.01 to 0.1%) by frequency. The read finishes 3 residues shy of the CDR3 end, and the germline J gene is used to complete it. The chain joins TRBV6-1 to TRBJ2-3; a weak D match, TRBD2 (6 bases). The CDR3 contains 19 residues. The V gene's germline CDR1 is MNHNS and CDR2 SASEGT. Trimming took off 4 bases at V and 0 bases at J, with 23 bases between the two ends. The CDR3 bases that were read are TGTGCCAGCAGTGCAGCCCGGAGGGCCCCTCCTTCTAGCACAGATACG. It encodes CASSAARRAPPSSTDT. The whole CDR3 region reads CASSAARRAPPSSTDTQYF.

Regarding this clone: Coverage ceases 3 residues before the CDR3 finishes, and the germline J gene fills in the end. This chain links TRBV7-9 with TRBJ2-5; D ambiguous. Between the trimmed V and J ends, which lost 0 bases and 1 base, there was a span of 3 bases. There are 13 residues in the CDR3. CDR1 and CDR2 (germline): SEHNR, FQNEAQ (reference sequence). The sequenced CDR3 bases are TGTGCCAGCAGCTTAGCAGCCCAAGAGACC. This gives the protein CASSLAAQET. The CDR3 as a whole reads CASSLAAQETQYF.

Details on this clone: Coverage ceases 3 residues before the CDR3 finishes, and the germline J gene fills in the end. J is TRBJ1-4 and V is TRBV6-1; no definite D call. The CDR3 spans 16 residues. V shed 2 bases and J shed 0 bases, with 10 bases lying between them. Germline loops: CDR1 MNHNS, CDR2 SASEGT. CDR3 sequence reads: CASSEPSPATNEKLFF. The part of the CDR3 DNA that was read is TGTGCCAGCAGTGAACCCAGTCCAGCAACTAATGAAAAA.

Notes on this clone: The sequence runs out 3 residues before the end of the CDR3; the remainder is reconstructed from the germline J gene. V is TRBV5-1 and J is TRBJ2-2; TRBD1 might be the D (5 bases). The CDR3 is made up of 15 amino acids. V shed 0 bases and J shed 2 bases, with 8 bases lying between them. Germline V CDR1 and CDR2: SGHRS, YFSETQ. CDR3 sequence: CASSLVTDNTGELFF. The part of the CDR3 DNA that was read is TGCGCCAGCAGCTTGGTGACAGACAACACCGGGGAG.

The CDR3 here is CASSFGTGPLYEQYF. The DNA read from the CDR3 is TGTGCCAGCAGTTTCGGGACAGGCCCTCTCTACGAG. This chain uses TRBV27 with TRBJ2-7, with 8 bases aligning to TRBD1. The read finishes 3 residues shy of the CDR3 end, and the germline J gene is used to complete it. Trimming took 3 bases from V and 3 from J; bases not matched to a gene: 7. The CDR3 is 15 residues long. Germline loops: CDR1 MNHEY, CDR2 SMNVEV (reference sequence).

In regard to this clone: The sequence runs out 3 residues before the end of the CDR3; the remainder is reconstructed from the germline J gene. The rearrangement links TRBV5-5 to TRBJ2-3; D not certain. Per the germline V gene, CDR1 is SGHKS and CDR2 is YYEKEE (reference sequence). Between the trimmed V and J ends, which lost 3 bases and 0 bases, there was a span of 8 bases. This CDR3 comprises 14 residues. CDR3 sequence reads: CASSWATSTDTQYF. The sequenced CDR3 bases are TGTGCCAGCAGCTGGGCCACTAGCACAGATACG. The full variable domain, rest sourced from reference TRBV5-5 and TRBJ2-3, is DAGVTQSPTHLIKTRGQQVTLRCSPISGHKSVSWYQQVLGQGPQFIFQYYEKEERGRGNFPDRFSARQFPNYSSELNVNALLLGDSALYLCASSWATSTDTQYFGPGTRLTVL.

In the case of this clone: The read finishes 3 residues shy of the CDR3 end, and the germline J gene is used to complete it. The chain recombines TRBV19 with TRBJ2-1; D not resolved. Germline V gives CDR1 LNHDA, CDR2 SQIVND (reference sequence). CDR3 length: 16 amino acids. V dropped 0 bases and J dropped 0 bases, with 9 bases sitting between them. The DNA read from the CDR3 is TGTGCCAGTAGTATAGATCCAACAAGCTCCTACAATGAG. As protein: CASSIDPTSSYNE. The full CDR3 protein is CASSIDPTSSYNEQFF.

The CDR3: CASSPTFENTEAFF. Partial CDR3 DNA: TGTGCCAGCAGCCCAACTTTCGAGAACACTGAA. The chain joins TRBV7-9 to TRBJ1-1; D not certain. Read sequence stops 3 residues before the CDR3 end, and the germline J gene provides the missing end. Germline V gives CDR1 SEHNR, CDR2 FQNEAQ (reference sequence). Trimming took off 5 bases at V and 1 base at J, with 11 bases between the two ends. The CDR3 has 14 residues.

As concerns this clone: The read falls 3 residues short of the CDR3 end, and the missing part is taken from the germline J gene. V and J are TRBV2 and TRBJ2-1; D remains ambiguous. V dropped 4 bases and J dropped 0 bases, with 10 bases sitting between them. CDR1 SNHLY and CDR2 FYNNEI come from the germline V gene. The CDR3 is 15 residues long. CDR3 protein: CASSGMGSSYNEQFF. The part of the CDR3 DNA that was read is TGTGCCAGCAGTGGGATGGGCAGCTCCTACAATGAG. The variable domain in full, completed from reference TRBV2 and TRBJ2-1, reads EPEVTQTPSHQVTQMGQEVILRCVPISNHLYFYWYRQILGQKVEFLVSFYNNEISEKSEIFDDQFSVERPDGSNFTLKIRSTKLEDSAMYFCASSGMGSSYNEQFFGPGTRLTVL.

In the case of this clone: The read gets to within 3 residues of the CDR3 end, and the germline J gene fills in the rest. This chain uses TRBV7-9 with TRBJ2-5; possibly TRBD2 for D (5 bases). Germline CDR1 SEHNR, CDR2 FQNEAQ (reference sequence). This CDR3 comprises 13 residues. V lost 4 bases and J 1 base, leaving 7 bases between the germline ends. The CDR3 sequence is CASSSGSQETQYF. The covered CDR3 bases are TGTGCCAGCAGCTCGGGGAGCCAAGAGACC.

With regard to this clone: The read ends 3 residues early relative to the CDR3; the germline J gene fills the gap. J is TRBJ2-5 and V is TRBV19, with TRBD2 matching 10 bases. V lost 5 bases, J lost 5 bases, and 8 bases stayed unmatched. Germline V lookup: CDR1 LNHDA, CDR2 SQIVND (reference sequence). The CDR3 is made up of 15 amino acids. CDR3 sequence: CASSPGAGGPETQYF. The CDR3 bases that were read are TGTGCCAGTAGTCCGGGAGCGGGAGGGCCGGAGACC.

Comment on this clone: The read finishes 3 residues shy of the CDR3 end, and the germline J gene is used to complete it. The chain uses TRBV20-1 and TRBJ2-6, with TRBD1 matching 8 bases. Unmatched junction bases numbered 13, after V lost 0 bases and J lost 3 bases. Germline loops: CDR1 DFQATT, CDR2 SNEGSKA (reference sequence). The CDR3 is 19 residues long. The part of the CDR3 DNA that was read is TGCAGTGCTAGAGATAGCGCAGGGGGCGCGGTTCGTGGGGCCAACGTC. Its protein product is CSARDSAGGAVRGANV. The CDR3 in full is CSARDSAGGAVRGANVLTF.

The CDR3 DNA, read in part, is TGTGCCAGCAGCTTACAGGGGGCTGGGAATGAG. It encodes CASSLQGAGNE. The entire CDR3 is CASSLQGAGNEQFF. This sequence joins TRBV7-9 and TRBJ2-1, with 8 bases matching TRBD1. The CDR3 end falls 3 residues outside the read, so it is completed with the germline J gene. The CDR3 consists of 14 residues. With V trimmed by 2 bases and J by 7 bases, 4 bases remained unmatched. Germline values: CDR1 SEHNR, CDR2 FQNEAQ (reference sequence).

A word on this clone: The CDR3 end is not reached by the read, which stops 3 residues before it; the germline J gene fills it in. This chain uses TRBV2 with TRBJ1-2; TRBD1 might be the D (5 bases). From germline, CDR1 is SNHLY and CDR2 FYNNEI. This CDR3 is 14 amino acids long. The sequenced CDR3 bases are TGTGCCAGCAGCGGATCCGACAGTGCCCGAGGC. Translated: CASSGSDSARG. The CDR3 reads in full as CASSGSDSARGYTF.

Turning to this clone: The read gets to within 3 residues of the CDR3 end, and the germline J gene fills in the rest. The chain employs TRBV6-2 or TRBV6-3 and TRBJ1-5; possible D gene TRBD1, 5 bases. CDR3 size: 13 residues. Trimming left V 8 bases short and J 8 bases short, with 16 bases between. Germline lookup yields CDR1 MNHEY and CDR2 SVGEGT. The sequenced CDR3 bases are TGTGCCAGCTCCTTTGAGGGGTGGGAGCCC. This encodes CASSFEGWEP. The whole CDR3 sequence is CASSFEGWEPQHF.